This TCR beta chain comes out of a study of PD-1 blockade in classical Hodgkin lymphoma. Across the study: Patients received nivolumab 3 mg/kg intravenously every 2 weeks.

Time point of the sample: cycle 4 day 1 (C4D1), after more than five weeks of nivolumab. Autologous stem cell transplantation was followed by relapse in every patient, and brentuximab vedotin exposure varied. Germline values: CDR1 SGDLS, CDR2 YYNGEE. V lost 3 bases to trimming and J lost 3 bases; unmatched junction nucleotides: 20. The CDR3 runs to 21 residues. Generated by immunoSEQ multiplex PCR, the TCRdb table keeps only in-frame clones and is missing some. The table records approximately 21,000 clones, more than 80% of them present only once. V is TRBV9 and J is TRBJ2-6; 8 bases are a match to TRBD2. This material consisted of peripheral blood mononuclear cells (PBMCs), taken before the fourth cycle of nivolumab. The receptor was isolated from a human donor with classical Hodgkin lymphoma. The DNA for the CDR3 is TGTGCCAGCAGCGCCCCTGGGAGCGGGGGCCTCGGGTCAAGTGGGGCCAACGTCCTGACTTTC. Translation gives CASSAPGSGGLGSSGANVLTF. Complete variable domain (other parts from reference TRBV9 and TRBJ2-6): DSGVTQTPKHLITATGQRVTLRCSPRSGDLSVYWYQQSLDQGLQFLIQYYNGEERAKGNILERFSAQQFPDLHSELNLSSLELGDSALYFCASSAPGSGGLGSSGANVLTFGAGSRLTVL.